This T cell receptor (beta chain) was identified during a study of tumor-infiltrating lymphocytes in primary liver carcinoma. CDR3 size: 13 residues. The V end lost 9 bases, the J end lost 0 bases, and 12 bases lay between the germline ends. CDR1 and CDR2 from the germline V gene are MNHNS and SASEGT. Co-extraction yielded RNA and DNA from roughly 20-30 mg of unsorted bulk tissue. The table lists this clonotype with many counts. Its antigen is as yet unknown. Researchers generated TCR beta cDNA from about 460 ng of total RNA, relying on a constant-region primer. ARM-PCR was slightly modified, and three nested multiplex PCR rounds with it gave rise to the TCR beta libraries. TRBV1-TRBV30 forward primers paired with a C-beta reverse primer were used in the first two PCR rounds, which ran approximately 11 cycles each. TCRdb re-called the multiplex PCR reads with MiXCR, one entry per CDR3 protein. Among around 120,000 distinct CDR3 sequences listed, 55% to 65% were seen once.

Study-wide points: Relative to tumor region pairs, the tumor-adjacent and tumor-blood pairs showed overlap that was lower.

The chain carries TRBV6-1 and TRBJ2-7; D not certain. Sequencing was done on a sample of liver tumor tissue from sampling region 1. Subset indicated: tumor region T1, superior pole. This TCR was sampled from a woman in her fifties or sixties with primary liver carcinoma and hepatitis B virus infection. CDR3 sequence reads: CASCIRGSYEQYF. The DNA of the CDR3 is TGTGCCAGTTGTATCAGAGGCTCCTACGAGCAGTACTTC.